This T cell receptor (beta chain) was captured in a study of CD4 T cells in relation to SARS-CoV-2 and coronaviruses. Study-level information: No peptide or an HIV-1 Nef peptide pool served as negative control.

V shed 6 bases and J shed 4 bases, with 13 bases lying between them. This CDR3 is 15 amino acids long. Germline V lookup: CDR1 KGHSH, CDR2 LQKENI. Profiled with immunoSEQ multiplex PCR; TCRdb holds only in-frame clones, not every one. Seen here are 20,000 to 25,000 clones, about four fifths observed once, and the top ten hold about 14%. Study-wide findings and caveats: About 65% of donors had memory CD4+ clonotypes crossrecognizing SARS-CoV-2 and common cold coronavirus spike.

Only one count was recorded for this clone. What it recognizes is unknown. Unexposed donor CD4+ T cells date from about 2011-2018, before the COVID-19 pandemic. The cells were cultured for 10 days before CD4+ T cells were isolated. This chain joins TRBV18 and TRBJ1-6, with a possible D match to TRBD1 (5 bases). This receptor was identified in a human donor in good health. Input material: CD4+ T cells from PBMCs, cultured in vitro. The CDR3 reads CASSPGRSYNSPLHF. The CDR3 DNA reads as TGTGCCAGCTCGCCGGGACGGTCGTATAATTCACCCCTCCACTTT.